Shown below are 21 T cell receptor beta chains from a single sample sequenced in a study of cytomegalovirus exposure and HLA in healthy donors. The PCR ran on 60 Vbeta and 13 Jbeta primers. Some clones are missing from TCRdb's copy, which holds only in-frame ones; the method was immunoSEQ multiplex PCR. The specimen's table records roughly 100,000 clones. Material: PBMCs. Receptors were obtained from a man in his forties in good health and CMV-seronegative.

This CDR3 is CATVLGGRDEQFF. CDR3 sequence (DNA): TGTGCCACCGTTTTGGGCGGGAGGGATGAGCAGTTCTTC. The J gene is TRBJ2-1, the V gene TRBV28; 9 bases line up with TRBD2. The germline V gene encodes CDR1 MDHEN and CDR2 SYDVKM. This CDR3 has 13 residues. V lost 10 bases to trimming and J lost 8 bases; unmatched junction nucleotides: 9. The full variable domain, its missing parts supplied by reference TRBV28 and TRBJ2-1, is DVKVTQSSRYLVKRTGEKVFLECVQDMDHENMFWYRQDPGLGLRLIYFSYDVKMKEKGDIPEGYSVSREKKERFSLILESASTNQTSMYLCATVLGGRDEQFFGPGTRLTVL.

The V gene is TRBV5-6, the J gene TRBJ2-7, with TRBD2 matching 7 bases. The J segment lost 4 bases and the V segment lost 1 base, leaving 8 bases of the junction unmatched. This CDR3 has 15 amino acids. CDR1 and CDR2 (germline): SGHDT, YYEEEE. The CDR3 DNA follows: TGTGCCAGCAGCTTGTCCGGCGGGAGTCGGTACGAGCAGTACTTC. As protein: CASSLSGGSRYEQYF.

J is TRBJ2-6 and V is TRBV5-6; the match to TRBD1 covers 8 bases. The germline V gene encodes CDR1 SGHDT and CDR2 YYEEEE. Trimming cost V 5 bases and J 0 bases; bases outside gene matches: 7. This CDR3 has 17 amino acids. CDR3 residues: CASSSGTGNSGANVLTF. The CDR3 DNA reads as TGTGCCAGCAGTTCCGGGACAGGCAACTCTGGGGCCAACGTCCTGACTTTC.

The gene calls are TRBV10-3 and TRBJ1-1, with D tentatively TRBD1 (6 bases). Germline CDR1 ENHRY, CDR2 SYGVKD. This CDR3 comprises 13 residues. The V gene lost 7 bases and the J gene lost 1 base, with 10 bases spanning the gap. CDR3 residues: CAITRGQNTEAFF. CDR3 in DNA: TGTGCCATCACGCGGGGGCAGAACACTGAAGCTTTCTTT.

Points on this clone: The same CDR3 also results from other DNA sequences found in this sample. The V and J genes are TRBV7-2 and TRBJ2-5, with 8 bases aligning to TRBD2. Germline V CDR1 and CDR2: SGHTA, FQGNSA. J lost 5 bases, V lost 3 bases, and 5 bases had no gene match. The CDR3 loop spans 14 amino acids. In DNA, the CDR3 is TGTGCCAGCAGCTTTACAGGCGGGGGGGAGACCCAGTACTTC. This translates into CASSFTGGGETQYF.

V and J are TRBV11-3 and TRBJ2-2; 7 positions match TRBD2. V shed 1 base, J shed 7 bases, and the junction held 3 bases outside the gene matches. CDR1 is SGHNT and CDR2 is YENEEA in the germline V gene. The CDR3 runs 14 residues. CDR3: CASSLGGGYGELFF. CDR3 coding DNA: TGTGCCAGCAGCTTAGGCGGGGGATACGGGGAGCTGTTTTTT.

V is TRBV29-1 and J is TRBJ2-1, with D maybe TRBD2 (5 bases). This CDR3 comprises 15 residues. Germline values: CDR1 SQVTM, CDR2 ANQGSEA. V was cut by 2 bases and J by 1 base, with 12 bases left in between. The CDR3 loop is CSVENREQSYNEQFF. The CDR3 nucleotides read TGCAGCGTTGAAAACCGGGAACAGTCCTACAATGAGCAGTTCTTC.

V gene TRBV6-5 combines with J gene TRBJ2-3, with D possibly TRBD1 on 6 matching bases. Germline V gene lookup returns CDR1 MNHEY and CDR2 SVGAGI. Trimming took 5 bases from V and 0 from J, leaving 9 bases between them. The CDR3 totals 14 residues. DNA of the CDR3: TGTGCCAGCAGTCGAAGGGGGAGCACAGATACGCAGTATTTT. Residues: CASSRRGSTDTQYF.

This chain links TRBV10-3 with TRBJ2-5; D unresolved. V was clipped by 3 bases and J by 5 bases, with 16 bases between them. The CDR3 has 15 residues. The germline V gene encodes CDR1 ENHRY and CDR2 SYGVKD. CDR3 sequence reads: CAISEEASVIETQYF. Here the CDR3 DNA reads TGTGCCATCAGTGAAGAGGCTAGTGTTATCGAGACCCAGTACTTC.

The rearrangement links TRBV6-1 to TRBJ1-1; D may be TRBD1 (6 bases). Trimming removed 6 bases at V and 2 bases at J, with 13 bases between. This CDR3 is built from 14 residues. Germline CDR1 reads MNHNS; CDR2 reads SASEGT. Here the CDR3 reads CASRGGALNTEAFF. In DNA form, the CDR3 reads TGTGCCAGCAGGGGGGGGGCCCTAAACACTGAAGCTTTCTTT.

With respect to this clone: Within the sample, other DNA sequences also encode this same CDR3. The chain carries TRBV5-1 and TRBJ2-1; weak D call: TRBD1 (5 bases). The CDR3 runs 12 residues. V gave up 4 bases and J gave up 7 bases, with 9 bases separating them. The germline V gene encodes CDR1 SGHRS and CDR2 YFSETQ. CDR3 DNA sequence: TGCGCCAGCAGCCGCAGGGTGAATGAGCAGTTCTTC. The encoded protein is CASSRRVNEQFF.

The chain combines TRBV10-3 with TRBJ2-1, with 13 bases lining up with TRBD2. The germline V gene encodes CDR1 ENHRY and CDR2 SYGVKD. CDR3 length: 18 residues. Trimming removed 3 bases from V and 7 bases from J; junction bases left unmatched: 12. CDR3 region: CAISERPPTSGRSNEQFF. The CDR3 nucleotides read TGTGCCATCAGTGAACGCCCCCCGACTAGCGGGAGGTCGAATGAGCAGTTCTTC.

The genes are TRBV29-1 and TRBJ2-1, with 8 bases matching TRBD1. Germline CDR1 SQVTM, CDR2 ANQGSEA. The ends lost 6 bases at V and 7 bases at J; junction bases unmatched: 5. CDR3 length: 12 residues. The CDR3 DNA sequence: TGCAGCGTAGCGACAGGGGTGAATGAGCAGTTCTTC. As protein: CSVATGVNEQFF.

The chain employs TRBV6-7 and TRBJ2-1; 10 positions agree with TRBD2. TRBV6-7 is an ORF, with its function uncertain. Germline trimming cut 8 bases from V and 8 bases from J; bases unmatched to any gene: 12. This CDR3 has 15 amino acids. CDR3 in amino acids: CASPVAGGYSDEQFF. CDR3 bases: TGTGCCAGCCCAGTAGCGGGAGGATATTCTGATGAGCAGTTCTTC.

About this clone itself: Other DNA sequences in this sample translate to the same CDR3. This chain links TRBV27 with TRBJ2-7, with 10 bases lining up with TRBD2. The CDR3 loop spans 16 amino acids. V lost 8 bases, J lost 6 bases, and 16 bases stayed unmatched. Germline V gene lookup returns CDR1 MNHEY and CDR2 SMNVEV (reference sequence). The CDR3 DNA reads TGTGCCAGCGGACCCATAACTAGCGGGATTTCCGCCGAGCAGTACTTC. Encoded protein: CASGPITSGISAEQYF.

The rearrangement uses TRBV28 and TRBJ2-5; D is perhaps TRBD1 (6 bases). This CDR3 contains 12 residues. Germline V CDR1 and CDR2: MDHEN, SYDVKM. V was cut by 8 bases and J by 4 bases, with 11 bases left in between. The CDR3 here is CASHKGVETQYF. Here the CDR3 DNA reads TGTGCCAGCCATAAGGGGGTAGAGACCCAGTACTTC.

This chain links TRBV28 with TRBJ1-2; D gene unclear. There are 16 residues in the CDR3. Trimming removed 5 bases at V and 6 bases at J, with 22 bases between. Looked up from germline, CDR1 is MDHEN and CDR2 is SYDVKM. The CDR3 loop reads CASSTSTNAHLHGYTF. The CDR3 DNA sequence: TGTGCCAGCAGTACGTCTACCAATGCGCACCTCCATGGCTACACCTTC.

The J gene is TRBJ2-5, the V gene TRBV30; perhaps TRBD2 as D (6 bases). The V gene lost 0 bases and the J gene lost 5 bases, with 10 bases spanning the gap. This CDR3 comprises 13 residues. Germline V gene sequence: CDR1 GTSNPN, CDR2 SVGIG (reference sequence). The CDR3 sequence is CAWSVRGSETQYF. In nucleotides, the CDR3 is TGTGCCTGGAGTGTACGGGGGTCGGAGACCCAGTACTTC.

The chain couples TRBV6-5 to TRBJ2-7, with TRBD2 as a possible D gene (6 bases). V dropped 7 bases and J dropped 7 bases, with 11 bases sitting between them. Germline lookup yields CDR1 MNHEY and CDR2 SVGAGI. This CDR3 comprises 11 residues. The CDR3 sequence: CASTFGGEQYF. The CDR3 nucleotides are TGTGCCAGCACCTTCGGGGGAGAGCAGTACTTC.

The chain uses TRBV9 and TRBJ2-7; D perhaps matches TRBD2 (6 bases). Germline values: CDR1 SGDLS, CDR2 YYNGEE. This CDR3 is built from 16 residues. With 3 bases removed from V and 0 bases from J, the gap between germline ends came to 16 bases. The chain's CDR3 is CASSAHQTGSSYEQYF. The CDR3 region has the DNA TGTGCCAGCAGCGCCCACCAGACCGGGAGCTCCTACGAGCAGTACTTC.

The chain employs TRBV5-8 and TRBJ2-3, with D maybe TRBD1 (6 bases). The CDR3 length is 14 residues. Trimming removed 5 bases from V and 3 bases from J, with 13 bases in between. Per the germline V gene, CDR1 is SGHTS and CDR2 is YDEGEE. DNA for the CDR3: TGTGCCAGCAGTCAGGGGTACACTACAGATACGCAGTATTTT. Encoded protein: CASSQGYTTDTQYF.